What follows describes a single T cell receptor beta chain. Its specificity is unknown. These data belong to a study of cytomegalovirus exposure and HLA in healthy donors. Study results and limitations: According to an earlier analysis, most TCR beta V segments yielded productive rearrangements about 87% or about 30% of the time. HLA allele associations emerged for about 16,000 TCR beta sequences in a later analysis, at 0.05 false discovery rate.

Though nominally healthy at sampling, donors likely had unrecorded immune exposures. Germline CDR1 SNHLY, CDR2 FYNNEI. J was trimmed by 5 bases and V by 7 bases; bases with no gene match: 7. The CDR3 runs 14 residues. The PCR contained 60 Vbeta and 13 Jbeta primers. The data were produced by immunoSEQ multiplex PCR, yet TCRdb's version contains in-frame clones alone and is incomplete. The sample carries approximately 120,000 clones, about 69% recorded once. This chain links TRBV2 with TRBJ1-4; 7 bases match TRBD1. The material sequenced was PBMCs. The sequence came from a man aged 30 to 39 in good health and CMV-seronegative. The CDR3: CASIGDSRNEKLFF. The CDR3 DNA sequence: TGTGCCAGCATTGGGGACAGCCGGAATGAAAAACTGTTTTTT.